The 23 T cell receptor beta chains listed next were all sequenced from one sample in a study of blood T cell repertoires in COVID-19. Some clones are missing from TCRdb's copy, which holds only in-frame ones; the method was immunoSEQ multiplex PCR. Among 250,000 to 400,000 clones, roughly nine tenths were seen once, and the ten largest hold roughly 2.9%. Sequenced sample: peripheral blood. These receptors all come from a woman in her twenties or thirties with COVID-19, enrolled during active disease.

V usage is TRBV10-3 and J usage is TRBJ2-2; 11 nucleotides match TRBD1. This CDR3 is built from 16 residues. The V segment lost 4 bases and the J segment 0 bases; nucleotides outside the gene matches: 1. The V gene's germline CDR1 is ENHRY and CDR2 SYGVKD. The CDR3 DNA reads TGTGCCATCAGTGGGACAGGGGGCGCGAACACCGGGGAGCTGTTTTTT. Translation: CAISGTGGANTGELFF.

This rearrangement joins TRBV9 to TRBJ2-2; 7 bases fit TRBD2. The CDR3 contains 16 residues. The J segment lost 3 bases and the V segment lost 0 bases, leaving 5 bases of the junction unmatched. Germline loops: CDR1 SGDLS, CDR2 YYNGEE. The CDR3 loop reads CASSVDPAGHTGELFF. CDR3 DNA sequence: TGTGCCAGCAGCGTAGATCCAGCGGGGCACACCGGGGAGCTGTTTTTT.

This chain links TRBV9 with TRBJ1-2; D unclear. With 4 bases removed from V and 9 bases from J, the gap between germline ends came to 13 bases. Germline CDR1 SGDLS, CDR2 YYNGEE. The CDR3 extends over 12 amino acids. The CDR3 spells CASSSGRDSYTF. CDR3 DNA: TGTGCCAGCAGCTCCGGTCGGGATAGCTACACCTTC.

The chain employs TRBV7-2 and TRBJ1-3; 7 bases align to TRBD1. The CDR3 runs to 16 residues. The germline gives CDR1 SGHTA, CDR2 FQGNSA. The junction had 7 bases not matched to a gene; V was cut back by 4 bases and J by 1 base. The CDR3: CASSSRQGWSGNTIYF. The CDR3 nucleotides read TGTGCCAGCAGCTCCAGACAGGGATGGTCTGGAAACACCATATATTTT. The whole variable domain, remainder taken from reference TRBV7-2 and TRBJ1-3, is GAGVSQSPSNKVTEKGKDVELRCDPISGHTALYWYRQSLGQGLEFLIYFQGNSAPDKSGLPSDRFSAERTGGSVSTLTIQRTQQEDSAVYLCASSSRQGWSGNTIYFGEGSWLTVV.

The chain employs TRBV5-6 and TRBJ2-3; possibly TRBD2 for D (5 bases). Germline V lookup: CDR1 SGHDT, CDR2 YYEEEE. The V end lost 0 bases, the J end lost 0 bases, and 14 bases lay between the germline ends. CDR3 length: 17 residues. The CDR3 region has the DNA TGTGCCAGCAGCTTGGGGGCCCTCAGGACTAGCACAGATACGCAGTATTTT. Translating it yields CASSLGALRTSTDTQYF.

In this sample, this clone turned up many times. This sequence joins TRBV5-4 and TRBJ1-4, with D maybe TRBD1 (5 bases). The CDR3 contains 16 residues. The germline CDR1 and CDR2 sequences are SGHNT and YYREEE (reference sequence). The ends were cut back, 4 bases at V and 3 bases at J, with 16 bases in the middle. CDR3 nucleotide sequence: TGTGCCAGCAGCAAGCGACAGTGGGGGGCTAATGAAAAACTGTTTTTT. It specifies CASSKRQWGANEKLFF. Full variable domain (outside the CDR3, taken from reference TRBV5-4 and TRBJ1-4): ETGVTQSPTHLIKTRGQQVTLRCSSQSGHNTVSWYQQALGQGPQFIFQYYREEENGRGNFPPRFSGLQFPNYSSELNVNALELDDSALYLCASSKRQWGANEKLFFGSGTQLSVL.

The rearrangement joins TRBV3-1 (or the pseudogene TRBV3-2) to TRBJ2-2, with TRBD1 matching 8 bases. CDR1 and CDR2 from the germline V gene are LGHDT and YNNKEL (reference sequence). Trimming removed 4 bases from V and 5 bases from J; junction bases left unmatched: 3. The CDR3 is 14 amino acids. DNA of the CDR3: TGTGCCAGCAGCCGCTACAGGGGGACCGGGGAGCTGTTTTTT. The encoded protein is CASSRYRGTGELFF.

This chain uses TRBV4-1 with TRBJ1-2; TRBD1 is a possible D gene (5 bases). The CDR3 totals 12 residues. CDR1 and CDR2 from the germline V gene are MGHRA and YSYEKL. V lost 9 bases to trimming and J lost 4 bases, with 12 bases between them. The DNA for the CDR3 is TGCGCCAGTGGTCACGACAGCTATGGCTACACCTTC. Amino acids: CASGHDSYGYTF.

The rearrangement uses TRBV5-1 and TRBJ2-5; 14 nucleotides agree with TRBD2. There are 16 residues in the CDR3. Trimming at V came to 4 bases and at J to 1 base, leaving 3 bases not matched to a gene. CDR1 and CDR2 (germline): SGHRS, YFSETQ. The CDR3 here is CASSRGLAGGQETQYF. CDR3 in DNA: TGCGCCAGCAGCCGTGGACTAGCGGGAGGCCAAGAGACCCAGTACTTC.

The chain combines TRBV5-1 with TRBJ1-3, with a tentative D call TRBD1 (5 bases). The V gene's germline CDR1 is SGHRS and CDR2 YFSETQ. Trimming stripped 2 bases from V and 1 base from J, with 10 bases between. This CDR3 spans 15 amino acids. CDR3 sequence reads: CASSLDSPSGNTIYF. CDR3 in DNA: TGCGCCAGCAGCTTAGACAGTCCGTCTGGAAACACCATATATTTT.

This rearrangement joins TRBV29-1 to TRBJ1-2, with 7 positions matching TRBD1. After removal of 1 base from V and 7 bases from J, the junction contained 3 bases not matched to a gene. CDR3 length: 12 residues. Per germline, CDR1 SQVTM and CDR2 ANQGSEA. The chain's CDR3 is CSVEGQGGGYTF. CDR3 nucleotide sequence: TGCAGCGTTGAAGGACAGGGTGGTGGCTACACCTTC.

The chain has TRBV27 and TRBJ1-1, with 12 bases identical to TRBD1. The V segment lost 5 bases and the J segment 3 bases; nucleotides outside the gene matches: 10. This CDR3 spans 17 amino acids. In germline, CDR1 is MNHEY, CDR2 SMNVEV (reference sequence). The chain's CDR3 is CASSVGDRGREDTEAFF. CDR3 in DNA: TGTGCCAGCAGTGTCGGGGACAGGGGGCGGGAGGACACTGAAGCTTTCTTT.

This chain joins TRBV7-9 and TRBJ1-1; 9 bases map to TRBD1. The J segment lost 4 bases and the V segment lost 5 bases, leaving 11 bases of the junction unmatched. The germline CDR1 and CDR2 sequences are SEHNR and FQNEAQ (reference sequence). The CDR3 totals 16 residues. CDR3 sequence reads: CASSPTTGGYVTEAFF. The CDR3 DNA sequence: TGTGCCAGCAGCCCCACGACAGGGGGGTACGTCACTGAAGCTTTCTTT.

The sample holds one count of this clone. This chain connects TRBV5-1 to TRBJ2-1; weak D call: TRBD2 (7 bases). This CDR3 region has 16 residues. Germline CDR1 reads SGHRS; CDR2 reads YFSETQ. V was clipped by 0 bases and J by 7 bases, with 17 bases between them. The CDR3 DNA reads TGCGCCAGCAGCTTGGGACGGGGGGCGGCGGTTAATGAGCAGTTCTTC. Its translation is CASSLGRGAAVNEQFF.

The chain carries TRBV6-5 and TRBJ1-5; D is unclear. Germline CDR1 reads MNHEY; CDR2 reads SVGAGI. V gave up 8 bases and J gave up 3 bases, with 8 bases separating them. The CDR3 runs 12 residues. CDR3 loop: CASRRINQPQHF. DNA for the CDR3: TGTGCCAGCCGGAGAATCAATCAGCCCCAGCATTTT.

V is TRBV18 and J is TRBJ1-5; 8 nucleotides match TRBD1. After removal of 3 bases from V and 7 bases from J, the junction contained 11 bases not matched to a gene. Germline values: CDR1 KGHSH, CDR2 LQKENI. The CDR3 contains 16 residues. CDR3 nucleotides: TGTGCCAGCTCACCTGGGGCAGGGGGCGTAGGACAGCCCCAGCATTTT. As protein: CASSPGAGGVGQPQHF.

This chain's CDR3 is CASLVRGNTEAFF. CDR3 DNA: TGTGCCAGCCTGGTACGGGGGAACACTGAAGCTTTCTTT. This rearrangement joins TRBV2 to TRBJ1-1; D remains ambiguous. The germline V and J ends were trimmed by 8 bases and 1 base, with 11 bases remaining between them. Per germline, CDR1 SNHLY and CDR2 FYNNEI. This CDR3 is built from 13 residues. The whole variable domain, filled in from reference TRBV2 and TRBJ1-1, reads EPEVTQTPSHQVTQMGQEVILRCVPISNHLYFYWYRQILGQKVEFLVSFYNNEISEKSEIFDDQFSVERPDGSNFTLKIRSTKLEDSAMYFCASLVRGNTEAFFGQGTRLTVV.

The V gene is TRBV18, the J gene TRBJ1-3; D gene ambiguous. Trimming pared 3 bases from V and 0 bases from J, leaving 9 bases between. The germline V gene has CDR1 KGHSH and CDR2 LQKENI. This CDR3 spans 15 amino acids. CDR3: CASSPPPSSGNTIYF. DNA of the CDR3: TGTGCCAGCTCACCCCCACCGAGCTCTGGAAACACCATATATTTT.

CDR3 nucleotides: TGCAGTGCTAGTCCGGGGACTGGGGCCAACGTCCTGACTTTC. Translation gives CSASPGTGANVLTF. The chain uses TRBV20-1 and TRBJ2-6, with D tentatively TRBD2 (5 bases). This CDR3 has 14 residues. V was pared by 3 bases and J by 2 bases, with 8 bases between. The germline V gene encodes CDR1 DFQATT and CDR2 SNEGSKA (reference sequence).

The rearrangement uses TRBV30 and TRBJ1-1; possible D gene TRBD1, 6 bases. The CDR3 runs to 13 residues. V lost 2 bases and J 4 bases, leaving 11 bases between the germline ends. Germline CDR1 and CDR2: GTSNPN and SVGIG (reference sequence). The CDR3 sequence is CAWSNGGATEAFF. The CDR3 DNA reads TGTGCCTGGAGTAATGGGGGGGCCACTGAAGCTTTCTTT.

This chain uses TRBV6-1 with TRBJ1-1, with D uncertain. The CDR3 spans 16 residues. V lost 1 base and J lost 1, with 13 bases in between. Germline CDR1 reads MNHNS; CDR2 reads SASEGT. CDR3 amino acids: CASSEEETHRNTEAFF. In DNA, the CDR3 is TGTGCCAGCAGTGAAGAGGAGACGCATCGGAACACTGAAGCTTTCTTT.

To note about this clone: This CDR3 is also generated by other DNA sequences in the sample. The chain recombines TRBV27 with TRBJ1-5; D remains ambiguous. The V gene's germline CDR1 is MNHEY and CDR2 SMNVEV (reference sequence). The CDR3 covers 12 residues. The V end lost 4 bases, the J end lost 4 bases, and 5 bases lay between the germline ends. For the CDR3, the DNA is TGTGCCAGCAGTTCCAGGAATCAGCCCCAGCATTTT. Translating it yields CASSSRNQPQHF.

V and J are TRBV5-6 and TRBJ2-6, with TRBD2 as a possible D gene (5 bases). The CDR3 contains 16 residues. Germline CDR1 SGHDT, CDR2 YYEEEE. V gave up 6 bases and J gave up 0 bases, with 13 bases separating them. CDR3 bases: TGTGCCAGCACCCATAGCGTATTCTCTGGGGCCAACGTCCTGACTTTC. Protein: CASTHSVFSGANVLTF.